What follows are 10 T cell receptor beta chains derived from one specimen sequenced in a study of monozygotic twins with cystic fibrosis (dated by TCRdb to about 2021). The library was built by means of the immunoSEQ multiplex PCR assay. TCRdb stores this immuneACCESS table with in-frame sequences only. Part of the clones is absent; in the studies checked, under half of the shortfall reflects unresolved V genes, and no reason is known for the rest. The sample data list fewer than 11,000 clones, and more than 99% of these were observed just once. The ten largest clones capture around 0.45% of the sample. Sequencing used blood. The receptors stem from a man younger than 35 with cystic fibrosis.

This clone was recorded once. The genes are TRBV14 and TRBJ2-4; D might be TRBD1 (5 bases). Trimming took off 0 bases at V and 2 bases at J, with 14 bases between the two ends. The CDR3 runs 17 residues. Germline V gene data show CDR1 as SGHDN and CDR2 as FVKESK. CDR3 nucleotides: TGTGCCAGCAGCCAAGAATGCAGGGTAGTAACCAAAAACATTCAGTACTTC. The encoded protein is CASSQECRVVTKNIQYF.

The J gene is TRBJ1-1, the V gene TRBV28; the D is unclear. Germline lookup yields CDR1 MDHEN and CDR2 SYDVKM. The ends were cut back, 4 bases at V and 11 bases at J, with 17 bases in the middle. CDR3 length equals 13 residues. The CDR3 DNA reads TGTGCCAGCAGTTCCGAGTTTCGGGTTCTGGCTTTCTTT. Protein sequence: CASSSEFRVLAFF.

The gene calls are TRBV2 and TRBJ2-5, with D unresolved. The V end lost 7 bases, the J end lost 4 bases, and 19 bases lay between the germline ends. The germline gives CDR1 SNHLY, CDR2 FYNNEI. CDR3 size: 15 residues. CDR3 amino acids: CASMRLLGFGETQYF. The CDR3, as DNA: TGTGCCAGCATGCGACTCCTGGGGTTTGGAGAGACCCAGTACTTC.

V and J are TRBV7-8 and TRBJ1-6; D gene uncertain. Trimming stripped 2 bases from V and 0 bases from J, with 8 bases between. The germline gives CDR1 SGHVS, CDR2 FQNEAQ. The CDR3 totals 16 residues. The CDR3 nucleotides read TGTGCCAGCAGCTTAAGTCAACGCTCCTATAATTCACCCCTCCACTTT. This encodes CASSLSQRSYNSPLHF.

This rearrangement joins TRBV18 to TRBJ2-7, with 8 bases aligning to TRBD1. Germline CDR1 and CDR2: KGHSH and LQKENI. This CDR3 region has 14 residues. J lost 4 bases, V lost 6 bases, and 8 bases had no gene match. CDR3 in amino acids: CASSLGQGGYEQYF. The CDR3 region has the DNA TGTGCCAGCTCCCTCGGACAGGGAGGTTACGAGCAGTACTTC.

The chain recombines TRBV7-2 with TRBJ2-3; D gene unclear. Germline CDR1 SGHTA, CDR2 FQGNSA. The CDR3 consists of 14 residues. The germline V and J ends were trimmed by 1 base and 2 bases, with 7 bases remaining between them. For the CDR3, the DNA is TGTGCCAGCAGCTTAGGGCTGAACACAGATACGCAGTATTTT. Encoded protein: CASSLGLNTDTQYF.

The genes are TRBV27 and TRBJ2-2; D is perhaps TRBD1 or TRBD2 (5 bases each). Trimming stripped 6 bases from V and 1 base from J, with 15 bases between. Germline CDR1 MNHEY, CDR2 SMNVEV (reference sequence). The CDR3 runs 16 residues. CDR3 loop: CASSVSGTVNTGELFF. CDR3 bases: TGTGCCAGCAGCGTTTCCGGGACGGTGAACACCGGGGAGCTGTTTTTT.

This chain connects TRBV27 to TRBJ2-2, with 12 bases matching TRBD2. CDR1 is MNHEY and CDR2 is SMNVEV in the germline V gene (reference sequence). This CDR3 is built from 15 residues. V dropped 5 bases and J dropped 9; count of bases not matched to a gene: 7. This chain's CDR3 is CASSGRLAGVWELFF. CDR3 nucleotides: TGTGCCAGCAGTGGTAGACTAGCGGGGGTCTGGGAGCTGTTTTTT.

The CDR3 region is CAWGGNTIYF. CDR3 coding DNA: TGTGCCTGGGGGGGAAACACCATATATTTT. The chain uses TRBV30 and TRBJ1-3; D uncertain. V lost 5 bases to trimming and J lost 4 bases, with 3 bases between them. The CDR3 runs 10 residues. The germline V gene encodes CDR1 GTSNPN and CDR2 SVGIG (reference sequence).

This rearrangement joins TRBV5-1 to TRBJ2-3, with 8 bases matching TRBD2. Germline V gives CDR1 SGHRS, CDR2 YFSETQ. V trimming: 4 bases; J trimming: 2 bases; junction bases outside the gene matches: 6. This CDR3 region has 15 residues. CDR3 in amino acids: CASSPTSGDTDTQYF. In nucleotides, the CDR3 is TGCGCCAGCAGCCCCACTAGCGGAGACACAGATACGCAGTATTTT.